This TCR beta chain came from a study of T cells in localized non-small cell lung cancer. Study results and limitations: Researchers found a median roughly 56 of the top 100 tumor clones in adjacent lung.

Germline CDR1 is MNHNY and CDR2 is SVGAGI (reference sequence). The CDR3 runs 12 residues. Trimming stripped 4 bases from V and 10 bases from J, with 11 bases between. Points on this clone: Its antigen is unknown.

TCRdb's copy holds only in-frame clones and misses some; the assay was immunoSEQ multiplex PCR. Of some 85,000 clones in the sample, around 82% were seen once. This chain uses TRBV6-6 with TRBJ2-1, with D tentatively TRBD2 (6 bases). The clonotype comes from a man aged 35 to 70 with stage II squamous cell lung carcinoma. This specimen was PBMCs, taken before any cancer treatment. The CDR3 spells CASSSSREEQFF. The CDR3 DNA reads TGTGCCAGCAGTTCCTCTCGGGAGGAGCAGTTCTTC.